This entry lists 23 T cell receptor beta chains sequenced from one sample in a study of PD-L1 blockade in urothelial cancer. Method: immunoSEQ multiplex PCR; TCRdb's copy keeps in-frame clones and lacks some. The sample carries around 50,000 clones, about 85% recorded once. Time point given: peripheral blood 6 weeks after treatment start. Sequencing used PBMCs, obtained around atezolizumab (anti-PD-L1) treatment. Receptors originate from a man in his fifties or sixties with urothelial cancer.

The V and J genes are TRBV28 and TRBJ1-4; the D gene is possibly TRBD1 (5 bases). The V end was cut by 8 bases, the J end by 0 bases, with 13 bases between. The CDR3 runs 15 residues. Germline V gene data show CDR1 as MDHEN and CDR2 as SYDVKM. CDR3 sequence: CASEAGFATNEKLFF. CDR3 nucleotide sequence: TGTGCCAGCGAAGCAGGGTTTGCAACTAATGAAAAACTGTTTTTT.

In DNA form, the CDR3 reads TGTGCCAGCAGCTTAGCGCACTGGGGTCGAGGGAATCAGCCCCAGCATTTT. Translating it yields CASSLAHWGRGNQPQHF. The chain employs TRBV7-8 and TRBJ1-5; no clear D gene. Trimming removed 0 bases from V and 4 bases from J, with 16 bases in between. In germline, CDR1 is SGHVS, CDR2 FQNEAQ. The CDR3 is 17 amino acids.

The CDR3 DNA follows: TGTGCCAGCAGTCAAGCCCCTATTTACGAGCAGTACTTC. Its protein product is CASSQAPIYEQYF. The rearrangement joins TRBV28 to TRBJ2-7; no clear D. V lost 5 bases to trimming and J lost 4 bases, with 12 bases between them. CDR3 length: 13 amino acids. The germline V gene has CDR1 MDHEN and CDR2 SYDVKM.

By its share, this clone is medium-sized. The chain uses TRBV11-1 and TRBJ2-3; 11 positions agree with TRBD2. Germline lookup yields CDR1 SGHAT and CDR2 FQDESV (reference sequence). The CDR3 is made up of 17 amino acids. The V and J ends lost 1 base and 3 bases, in that order; junction bases with no gene match: 6. CDR3 DNA sequence: TGTGCCAGCAGCTTAGGGGCCTCTAGCGGGGGGACAGATACGCAGTATTTT. Translating gives CASSLGASSGGTDTQYF. Full variable domain (outside the CDR3, taken from reference TRBV11-1 and TRBJ2-3): EAEVAQSPRYKITEKSQAVAFWCDPISGHATLYWYRQILGQGPELLVQFQDESVVDDSQLPKDRFSAERLKGVDSTLKIQPAELGDSAMYLCASSLGASSGGTDTQYFGPGTRLTVL.

This rearrangement joins TRBV5-6 to TRBJ2-1; D is perhaps TRBD2 (5 bases). The V end was cut by 0 bases, the J end by 3 bases, with 19 bases between. Germline CDR1 reads SGHDT; CDR2 reads YYEEEE. This CDR3 is built from 18 residues. The CDR3 reads CASSLGETRRADYNEQFF. The DNA of the CDR3 is TGTGCCAGCAGCTTGGGAGAAACCAGGCGGGCAGACTACAATGAGCAGTTCTTC.

The chain recombines TRBV19 with TRBJ2-5; 7 bases are shared with TRBD1. The CDR3 totals 14 residues. CDR1 LNHDA and CDR2 SQIVND come from the germline V gene (reference sequence). The junction had 2 bases not matched to a gene; V was cut back by 1 base and J by 3 bases. CDR3 coding DNA: TGTGCCAGTAGTATAGGGGACAGAAAAGAGACCCAGTACTTC. Its translation is CASSIGDRKETQYF.

The chain employs TRBV7-6 and TRBJ2-1; 9 bases are shared with TRBD1. V shed 5 bases and J 8 bases; nucleotides not matched to a gene: 10. Germline CDR1 SGHVS, CDR2 FNYEAQ. This CDR3 has 15 amino acids. Written as DNA, the CDR3 is TGTGCCAGCAGCACAGCGGGACAGGGTTGGTATGAGCAGTTCTTC. Encoded protein: CASSTAGQGWYEQFF. The complete variable domain, with remaining parts taken from reference TRBV7-6 and TRBJ2-1, reads GAGVSQSPRYKVTKRGQDVALRCDPISGHVSLYWYRQALGQGPEFLTYFNYEAQQDKSGLPNDRFSAERPEGSISTLTIQRTEQRDSAMYRCASSTAGQGWYEQFFGPGTRLTVL.

This chain uses TRBV9 with TRBJ2-3; D unresolved. Germline assignment: CDR1 SGDLS and CDR2 YYNGEE. Deletions cut 4 bases from V and 2 bases from J, with 8 bases between. The CDR3 runs to 13 residues. The CDR3 region has the DNA TGTGCCAGCAGCATCAGTTACACAGATACGCAGTATTTT. Translation gives CASSISYTDTQYF.

The rearrangement links TRBV5-1 to TRBJ2-5; D ambiguous. The CDR3 consists of 17 residues. Looked up from germline, CDR1 is SGHRS and CDR2 is YFSETQ. Trimming removed 0 bases at V and 5 bases at J, with 20 bases between. The CDR3: CASSLVLWWYPRETQYF. The CDR3 DNA sequence: TGCGCCAGCAGCTTGGTTTTGTGGTGGTATCCCCGGGAGACCCAGTACTTC.

The rearrangement joins TRBV5-1 to TRBJ1-1; D unclear. The CDR3 is 13 residues long. The ends were cut back, 5 bases at V and 4 bases at J, with 12 bases in the middle. Germline CDR1 SGHRS, CDR2 YFSETQ. The CDR3 loop is CASSEGRATEAFF. The CDR3 DNA is TGCGCCAGCAGTGAGGGTCGGGCCACTGAAGCTTTCTTT.

This clone was recorded only once. CDR3 nucleotides: TGCGCCAGCAGCACCAGGACAGGGGAGCAGTACTTC. Encoded protein: CASSTRTGEQYF. This chain connects TRBV5-1 to TRBJ2-7, with TRBD1 identical over 8 bases. CDR3 size: 12 residues. J gave up 7 bases and V 4 bases, and 4 bases lay outside the gene matches. Germline V CDR1 and CDR2: SGHRS, YFSETQ.

The rearrangement links TRBV5-6 to TRBJ2-5; D unresolved. CDR1 and CDR2 (germline): SGHDT, YYEEEE. Trimming left V 0 bases short and J 0 bases short, with 12 bases between. CDR3 length equals 16 residues. The CDR3 nucleotides are TGTGCCAGCAGCTTGGGGAATCGAGGCTACCAAGAGACCCAGTACTTC. As protein: CASSLGNRGYQETQYF.

In this sample, this clone turned up a few times. The genes are TRBV29-1 and TRBJ1-1; 7 bases line up with TRBD1. The CDR3 contains 13 residues. The V gene's germline CDR1 is SQVTM and CDR2 ANQGSEA. V lost 7 bases to trimming and J lost 8 bases; unmatched junction nucleotides: 13. The CDR3 region has the DNA TGCAGCGCGTCACAGGGTCGGGACAGAGAAGCTTTCTTT. Amino acids: CSASQGRDREAFF.

The chain carries TRBV11-3 and TRBJ2-4; 8 bases line up with TRBD2. This CDR3 contains 19 residues. Germline CDR1 SGHNT, CDR2 YENEEA. The V and J ends lost 2 bases and 1 base, in that order; junction bases with no gene match: 13. For the CDR3, the DNA is TGTGCCAGCAGCTTATTACAGAACTATAGCGGGGTGGCCAAAAACATTCAGTACTTC. Translating gives CASSLLQNYSGVAKNIQYF. The full variable domain, with the rest looked up from reference TRBV11-3 and TRBJ2-4, is EAGVVQSPRYKIIEKKQPVAFWCNPISGHNTLYWYLQNLGQGPELLIRYENEEAVDDSQLPKDRFSAERLKGVDSTLKIQPAELGDSAVYLCASSLLQNYSGVAKNIQYFGAGTRLSVL.

The rearrangement links TRBV25-1 to TRBJ1-2; 8 bases are a match to TRBD1. The CDR3 has 16 residues. Germline CDR1 is MGHDK and CDR2 is SYGVNS. The V segment lost 3 bases and the J segment 3 bases; nucleotides outside the gene matches: 9. The CDR3 loop reads CASSDWTGRHDYGYTF. The CDR3 region has the DNA TGTGCCAGCAGTGATTGGACAGGGAGACATGACTATGGCTACACCTTC.

This clone was detected once. The rearrangement uses TRBV15 and TRBJ2-3; 9 nucleotides match TRBD2. The V and J ends lost 0 bases and 4 bases, in that order; junction bases with no gene match: 8. CDR3 length equals 17 residues. The germline gives CDR1 LNHNV, CDR2 YYDKDF (reference sequence). CDR3 protein: CATSRDSVSGRPDTQYF. The CDR3, as DNA: TGTGCCACCAGCAGAGATTCGGTCAGCGGGAGGCCAGATACGCAGTATTTT.

In DNA, the CDR3 is TGTGCCAGCAGCGACGGGACAGGGATGGAGACCCAGTACTTC. This encodes CASSDGTGMETQYF. This sequence joins TRBV6-1 and TRBJ2-5; the match to TRBD1 covers 9 bases. The germline V gene encodes CDR1 MNHNS and CDR2 SASEGT. Losses at the gene ends were 6 bases for V and 5 bases for J; bases not matched to a gene: 7. The CDR3 has 14 residues.

The rearrangement uses TRBV28 and TRBJ2-1; D may be TRBD1 (5 bases). V was pared by 3 bases and J by 9 bases, with 15 bases between. CDR3 length equals 14 residues. Germline-derived CDR1 and CDR2 are MDHEN and SYDVKM. CDR3: CASSFPPGNGEQFF. In DNA, the CDR3 is TGTGCCAGCAGTTTCCCCCCAGGGAACGGTGAGCAGTTCTTC.

The chain uses TRBV5-4 and TRBJ1-5, with 8 positions matching TRBD1. The CDR3 consists of 14 residues. The V gene end was trimmed by 4 bases and the J gene end by 6 bases; junction bases not matched to a gene: 6. Germline V CDR1 and CDR2: SGHNT, YYREEE (reference sequence). CDR3 sequence (DNA): TGTGCCAGCAGCCCGGACAGGGCAGGTCAGCCCCAGCATTTT. It translates to CASSPDRAGQPQHF.

The chain is built from TRBV10-2 and TRBJ1-2; TRBD1 aligns across 8 bases. This CDR3 region has 14 residues. The V gene end was trimmed by 6 bases and the J gene end by 9 bases; junction bases not matched to a gene: 12. The germline V gene has CDR1 WSHSY and CDR2 SAAADI. The CDR3 spells CASRVKGQGNRYTF. The CDR3 bases are TGCGCCAGCAGGGTTAAAGGACAGGGAAATCGCTACACCTTC.

The chain joins TRBV27 to TRBJ1-5; tentative D call: TRBD1 (6 bases). Trimming stripped 5 bases from V and 3 bases from J, with 17 bases between. The CDR3 has 16 amino acids. Per germline, CDR1 MNHEY and CDR2 SMNVEV (reference sequence). DNA of the CDR3: TGTGCCAGCAGTCCCCGGGACATCTCCCACAATCAGCCCCAGCATTTT. Amino acids: CASSPRDISHNQPQHF.

This clone was found a few times. The chain joins TRBV7-9 to TRBJ2-7; possible D gene TRBD1, 6 bases. Germline loops: CDR1 SEHNR, CDR2 FQNEAQ (reference sequence). The CDR3 totals 12 residues. Between the trimmed V and J ends, which lost 5 bases and 7 bases, there was a span of 12 bases. The CDR3, as DNA: TGTGCCAGCAGCCTTATGACAGGAGAGCAGTACTTC. This encodes CASSLMTGEQYF.

V is TRBV5-4 and J is TRBJ2-2; 11 bases agree with TRBD2. Germline CDR1 is SGHNT and CDR2 is YYREEE (reference sequence). This CDR3 is built from 16 residues. The ends lost 1 base at V and 5 bases at J; junction bases unmatched: 4. The CDR3 protein is CASSLWLAGGTGELFF. The DNA of the CDR3 is TGTGCCAGCAGCTTGTGGCTAGCGGGAGGTACCGGGGAGCTGTTTTTT. Combining the CDR3 with reference TRBV5-4 and TRBJ2-2 gives the whole variable domain ETGVTQSPTHLIKTRGQQVTLRCSSQSGHNTVSWYQQALGQGPQFIFQYYREEENGRGNFPPRFSGLQFPNYSSELNVNALELDDSALYLCASSLWLAGGTGELFFGEGSRLTVL.